This T cell receptor beta chain was found in a study of shared clonotypes between healthy human individuals (TCRdb year 2020). Background for the entire study: The cohort comprised a couple of women and a few men aged 18 to 49 years. To increase sequencing depth and limit assay-specific biases, different laboratories used diverse techniques to prepare libraries and sequence TCR repertoires. To estimate repertoire size and how much clonotype sharing occurs between individuals, the study deeply sequenced the blood TCR repertoires of several healthy adults. Per donor, three plates each were used for CD4 naive and CD4 memory, two for CD8 naive, and one for CD8 memory. Each donor's leukapheresis produced roughly between about 0.85 and 10 billion PBMCs. General findings and caveats noted by the study authors: Incomplete sequencing was indicated by rarefaction of sorted-subset datasets, despite the large sequencing depth. Naive subsets generally had larger estimated clonotype richness than memory subsets. Only blood was sampled, and tissue TCR repertoires likely differ from those in blood. Compared with non-shared clonotypes, the clonotypes found in all four sorted-subset donors had higher generation probabilities. When a few donors were compared, the shared fraction of clonotypes was approximately 5% for naive CD4, approximately 3.5% for naive CD8, roughly 2.5% for memory CD4, and less than 0.5% for memory CD8. Pairwise subsampling indicated that sequencing depth was expected to affect the degree of clonotype sharing among donors. Because the study included only a small number of donors, the genetic and exposure-history diversity represented was limited.

Using the deep immunoSEQ assay, TCR CDR3 regions were amplified from genomic DNA by multiplex PCR. Extracted genomic DNA from each cell subset was distributed evenly across all wells of several immunoSEQ 96-well plates, and each plate was treated as a replicate. For sorted subsets, each replicate PCR was loaded with roughly 200 ng genomic DNA, equivalent to 30,000 to 35,000 T cell genomes. The purified libraries were quantified using a Qubit 3.0 fluorometer, sized with a Bioanalyzer 2100, and then quantified again using the KAPA Library Quantification kit. Every immunoSEQ 96-well plate was sequenced on a separate single-read 150-cycle Illumina NextSeq 550 flow cell. In the paper's pipeline: The immunoSEQ output contained only junctional sequences without quality scores, so filtering could not match that applied to full-length reads. Sequences were annotated with PyIR, a Python wrapper for IgBLAST v1.9, using IMGT germline references to assign V/J genes and CDR3. Reads were filtered out if the reads had weak V/J assignments (E-value above 1e-6), no CDR3, stop codons, out-of-frame junctions, or ambiguous translated residues. V3J clonotypes were defined by identical inferred V gene, J gene, and CDR3 amino acid sequence. The percentage overlap between two repertoires was calculated by dividing the number of shared unique clonotypes by the size of the smaller repertoire. Repertoire richness was assessed with RTK rarefaction, the Chao1 estimator, and Recon v2.1 estimates of unobserved clonotypes. OLGA was used to compute generation probabilities for all TCRbeta clonotypes that the gDNA method yielded from a handful of donors. TCRdb took over this immuneACCESS table, retaining in-frame rearrangements with V and J assigned. Such tables are incomplete; in checked studies, under half of the missing clones stem from an unresolved V gene, and the remainder is unexplained. The V and J calls and clone size were taken over from that table, and D and trimming were inferred from the DNA. The sample table lists more than 2 million clones, approximately 94% of them with a count of one. Clones ranked in the top ten supply around 0.13% of the sample.

About this clone: The specificity of this receptor is unknown. There are no base qualities to consult, and no much larger clone falls within one base.

The donors were healthy, HIV-negative adults with no recently reported acute infections or vaccinations. Every donor was a Caucasian adult living in Nashville, Tennessee, USA. CD4+ T cells were enriched by magnetic negative selection, after which naive cells were positively selected on CD45RA and the negative fraction was taken as the memory subset. Blood was obtained by leukapheresis, after which PBMCs were separated by Ficoll-Histopaque density gradient centrifugation and cryopreserved in liquid nitrogen vapor phase. Analytical flow cytometry was used to check the purity and quantity of every magnetically sorted T cell population. Each sorted fraction had its genomic DNA isolated and then quantified by UV absorbance on a Nanodrop 2000c. Measured from the cysteine to the phenylalanine, the CDR3 is 13 residues long. Here the CDR3 DNA is all that survives: 39 bases in frame from base 1. The germline V gene encodes CDR1 MNHEY and CDR2 SVGAGI. Trimming at the junction amounts to 6 bases on V and 3 bases on J, and the germline ends lie 12 bases apart.

The source is a man younger than 35 in good health. Rearrangement joined TRBV6-5 to TRBJ2-7; TRBD2 is possibly the D segment (5 matching bases). Input material: naive CD4+ T cells sorted from blood. In light of the paper, this sample's cell subset or site label describes: CD45RA+ positively selected. For the CDR3, the sequence is CASRNEGGYEQYF. The DNA reads TGTGCCAGCAGGAACGAGGGCGGCTACGAGCAGTACTTC.